Presented here are 28 T cell receptor beta chains from one specimen sequenced in a study of shared clonotypes between healthy human individuals. Data came from immunoSEQ multiplex PCR; TCRdb stores just in-frame clones and leaves some out. Of millions of clones detected, about 95% appear once; the ten largest clones hold about 1.1%. CD45RO negativity and positive selection for CCR7 defined naive CD8 cells, a population that excluded terminally differentiated effector memory CD45RA+ cells. Sequencing input: naive CD8+ T cells sorted from blood. The receptors derive from a man between 18 and 35 years old in good health.

V and J are TRBV5-1 and TRBJ2-2; D uncertain. The CDR3 contains 15 residues. Germline V gene lookup returns CDR1 SGHRS and CDR2 YFSETQ. V gave up 6 bases and J gave up 5 bases, with 17 bases separating them. CDR3 DNA sequence: TGCGCCAGCACCACGGCGGATGGAAGTACCGGGGAGCTGTTTTTT. As protein: CASTTADGSTGELFF.

The chain is built from TRBV5-1 and TRBJ1-4; 8 bases are shared with TRBD1. J lost 6 bases, V lost 1 base, and 5 bases had no gene match. The CDR3 length is 15 residues. Germline V CDR1 and CDR2: SGHRS, YFSETQ. For the CDR3, the DNA is TGCGCCAGCAGCTTGACAGGGGGTTACCATGAAAAACTGTTTTTT. Its translation is CASSLTGGYHEKLFF. Supplemented by reference TRBV5-1 and TRBJ1-4, the full variable domain reads KAGVTQTPRYLIKTRGQQVTLSCSPISGHRSVSWYQQTPGQGLQFLFEYFSETQRNKGNFPGRFSGRQFSNSRSEMNVSTLELGDSALYLCASSLTGGYHEKLFFGSGTQLSVL.

V and J are TRBV29-1 and TRBJ2-1; 10 nucleotides align to TRBD2. The V segment lost 5 bases and the J segment 0 bases; nucleotides outside the gene matches: 4. The germline gives CDR1 SQVTM, CDR2 ANQGSEA. The length of the CDR3 is 15 residues. The CDR3 sequence: CSVYGLAASYNEQFF. In DNA, the CDR3 is TGCAGCGTTTACGGACTAGCGGCCTCCTACAATGAGCAGTTCTTC.

The chain is built from TRBV14 and TRBJ2-7, with 9 bases matching TRBD1. The CDR3 is made up of 15 amino acids. The ends lost 2 bases at V and 2 bases at J; junction bases unmatched: 4. Per germline, CDR1 SGHDN and CDR2 FVKESK. CDR3 residues: CASSQSGTGPYEQYF. DNA of the CDR3: TGTGCCAGCAGCCAATCAGGGACAGGGCCCTACGAGCAGTACTTC.

The rearrangement joins TRBV4-3 to TRBJ1-6; D might be TRBD1 (6 bases). V lost 0 bases to trimming and J lost 8 bases, with 20 bases between them. This CDR3 comprises 18 residues. Germline lookup yields CDR1 LGHNA and CDR2 YSLEER. CDR3 DNA sequence: TGCGCCAGCAGCCAAGATATTGGGCAGGGGATTGAGGATTCACCCCTCCACTTT. This gives the protein CASSQDIGQGIEDSPLHF.

V is TRBV7-2 and J is TRBJ2-3; weak D call: TRBD2 (5 bases). CDR1 and CDR2 from the germline V gene are SGHTA and FQGNSA. With 1 base removed from V and 4 bases from J, the gap between germline ends came to 12 bases. The CDR3 has 15 residues. Written as DNA, the CDR3 is TGTGCCAGCAGCTTAGTGGTAGTAGCGTCAGATACGCAGTATTTT. This encodes CASSLVVVASDTQYF.

J is TRBJ1-2 and V is TRBV13, with TRBD1 as a possible D gene (6 bases). The CDR3 length is 17 residues. Germline values: CDR1 PRHDT, CDR2 FYEKMQ (reference sequence). Trimming left V 1 base short and J 6 bases short, with 21 bases between. CDR3 nucleotide sequence: TGTGCCAGCAGCTTAGCACCCCCAAGACAGGATGGGCATGGCTACACCTTC. Residues: CASSLAPPRQDGHGYTF.

This chain connects TRBV7-6 to TRBJ2-1; the D gene is possibly TRBD1 (5 bases). This CDR3 has 19 residues. CDR1 and CDR2 (germline): SGHVS, FNYEAQ. The V gene lost 2 bases and the J gene lost 4 bases, with 24 bases spanning the gap. CDR3 loop: CASSLIGGAPGRQYNEQFF. The CDR3, as DNA: TGTGCCAGCAGCTTAATCGGTGGGGCTCCAGGACGCCAGTACAATGAGCAGTTCTTC.

CDR3 DNA: TGTGCCAGCAGCCAAGACAGGGTCGTTTGGTCTGGAAACACCATATATTTT. This translates into CASSQDRVVWSGNTIYF. The chain couples TRBV14 to TRBJ1-3; tentatively, D is TRBD1 (5 bases). The germline gives CDR1 SGHDN, CDR2 FVKESK. The CDR3 spans 17 residues. The V end lost 0 bases, the J end lost 1 base, and 13 bases lay between the germline ends.

V gene TRBV7-9 combines with J gene TRBJ2-7; 10 nucleotides match TRBD1. Germline V gene data show CDR1 as SEHNR and CDR2 as FQNEAQ (reference sequence). V dropped 4 bases and J dropped 6; count of bases not matched to a gene: 9. The CDR3 runs to 15 residues. The CDR3 spells CASSSSRTGGLEQYF. CDR3 nucleotide sequence: TGTGCCAGCAGCTCAAGCAGGACAGGGGGTCTCGAGCAGTACTTC.

The CDR3 is CASRGGSYQETQYF. CDR3 in DNA: TGTGCCAGTAGAGGAGGAAGCTATCAAGAGACCCAGTACTTC. The chain employs TRBV19 and TRBJ2-5, with a tentative D call TRBD2 (5 bases). Germline lookup yields CDR1 LNHDA and CDR2 SQIVND (reference sequence). V was cut by 6 bases and J by 2 bases, with 13 bases left in between. The CDR3 extends over 14 amino acids.

The V gene is TRBV19, the J gene TRBJ2-4; 11 nucleotides match TRBD2. Trimming removed 5 bases from V and 0 bases from J; junction bases left unmatched: 9. Germline-derived CDR1 and CDR2 are LNHDA and SQIVND (reference sequence). This CDR3 region has 18 residues. This CDR3 reads CASSLTGLAETAKNIQYF. The CDR3 DNA sequence: TGTGCCAGTAGTTTAACGGGACTAGCGGAAACAGCCAAAAACATTCAGTACTTC.

About this clone: Additional DNA sequences in this sample encode the identical CDR3. The chain is built from TRBV7-9 and TRBJ2-1; 9 bases line up with TRBD2. CDR1 and CDR2 from the germline V gene are SEHNR and FQNEAQ (reference sequence). The V gene end was trimmed by 0 bases and the J gene end by 6 bases; junction bases not matched to a gene: 3. This CDR3 is built from 15 residues. CDR3 residues: CASSLAAGGPNEQFF. CDR3 DNA: TGTGCCAGCAGCTTAGCGGCGGGGGGGCCCAATGAGCAGTTCTTC.

This chain uses TRBV5-4 with TRBJ1-1; tentatively, D is TRBD1 (5 bases). Germline values: CDR1 SGHNT, CDR2 YYREEE (reference sequence). The germline V and J ends were trimmed by 0 bases and 2 bases, with 11 bases remaining between them. The CDR3 length is 15 residues. The CDR3 reads CASSLVSGGNTEAFF. The CDR3 bases are TGTGCCAGCAGCTTGGTCTCTGGGGGAAACACTGAAGCTTTCTTT.

With regard to this clone: The sample has other DNA sequences that encode this CDR3 too. The chain uses TRBV28 and TRBJ2-3; D call uncertain. CDR1 MDHEN and CDR2 SYDVKM come from the germline V gene. The CDR3 contains 11 residues. V lost 3 bases to trimming and J lost 5 bases, with 3 bases between them. CDR3 DNA sequence: TGTGCCAGCAGTTTGGTAGATACGCAGTATTTT. It is translated as CASSLVDTQYF.

This clone came up once. The rearrangement uses TRBV6-5 and TRBJ1-1; possible D gene TRBD1, 6 bases. V lost 6 bases and J lost 6, with 14 bases in between. CDR1 is MNHEY, CDR2 SVGAGI, per germline. The CDR3 loop spans 13 amino acids. The CDR3 loop reads CASSRQVEPEAFF. In DNA, the CDR3 is TGTGCCAGCAGCAGACAGGTGGAACCTGAAGCTTTCTTT.

V usage is TRBV25-1 and J usage is TRBJ1-6; D gene unclear. The CDR3 loop spans 14 amino acids. In germline, CDR1 is MGHDK, CDR2 SYGVNS. V lost 2 bases, J lost 3 bases, and 5 bases lay in between. The CDR3 sequence is CASSERGYNSPLHF. In nucleotides, the CDR3 is TGTGCCAGCAGTGAACGGGGCTATAATTCACCCCTCCACTTT.

The chain employs TRBV6-5 and TRBJ1-2, with D tentatively TRBD1 (6 bases). This CDR3 contains 15 residues. V dropped 4 bases and J dropped 4 bases, with 16 bases sitting between them. Per the germline V gene, CDR1 is MNHEY and CDR2 is SVGAGI. In DNA, the CDR3 is TGTGCCAGCAGTTCCTACAGGGAAGAAGGCTATGGCTACACCTTC. Translated: CASSSYREEGYGYTF.

Concerning this clone itself: The junction and the germline gene differ at one end; a read error may be behind it. The chain carries TRBV7-7 and TRBJ2-1; TRBD1 matches 7 bases. The CDR3 consists of 16 residues. Per germline, CDR1 SSHAT and CDR2 FNYEAQ (reference sequence). The CDR3 DNA sequence: TGTGCTAGCAGCTTAGCGCCCGAGACAGGGTACAATGAGCAGTTCTTC. Translation: CASSLAPETGYNEQFF.

This chain connects TRBV20-1 to TRBJ1-1; no clear D. Germline-derived CDR1 and CDR2 are DFQATT and SNEGSKA (reference sequence). V was shortened by 5 bases and J by 5 bases, with 9 bases between the two germline ends. The CDR3 totals 11 residues. In DNA form, the CDR3 reads TGCAGTGCTGAGGCGGTAACTGAAGCTTTCTTT. Residues: CSAEAVTEAFF.

The J gene is TRBJ2-1, the V gene TRBV7-6; weak D call: TRBD2 (6 bases). Germline CDR1 SGHVS, CDR2 FNYEAQ. The V gene lost 1 base and the J gene lost 2 bases, with 9 bases spanning the gap. The CDR3 is made up of 15 amino acids. CDR3 region: CASSLGRGTYNEQFF. CDR3 DNA sequence: TGTGCCAGCAGCTTAGGGCGGGGAACCTACAATGAGCAGTTCTTC. Together with reference TRBV7-6 and TRBJ2-1, the CDR3 gives the full variable domain: GAGVSQSPRYKVTKRGQDVALRCDPISGHVSLYWYRQALGQGPEFLTYFNYEAQQDKSGLPNDRFSAERPEGSISTLTIQRTEQRDSAMYRCASSLGRGTYNEQFFGPGTRLTVL.

The chain combines TRBV7-9 with TRBJ2-3; tentatively, D is TRBD2 (5 bases). The germline gives CDR1 SEHNR, CDR2 FQNEAQ (reference sequence). CDR3 length equals 16 residues. V was shortened by 5 bases and J by 5 bases, with 20 bases between the two germline ends. The CDR3 DNA reads TGTGCCAGCAGCCCCCGTCCCGGGATGGGTGGAGATACGCAGTATTTT. Translated: CASSPRPGMGGDTQYF.

The V call is TRBV14, the J call TRBJ2-1; D perhaps matches TRBD2 (6 bases). This CDR3 is built from 16 residues. Germline loops: CDR1 SGHDN, CDR2 FVKESK. The V gene lost 3 bases and the J gene lost 2 bases, with 14 bases spanning the gap. In DNA, the CDR3 is TGTGCCAGCAGCCACAGCCCCGGGACTCCCTACAATGAGCAGTTCTTC. It is translated as CASSHSPGTPYNEQFF.

CDR3 coding DNA: TGTGCCAGCAGCTTCTACGGGCAGGGAGACACCATATATTTT. Its translation: CASSFYGQGDTIYF. V and J are TRBV7-9 and TRBJ1-3, with D possibly being TRBD1 (5 bases). CDR3 size: 14 residues. V was clipped by 3 bases and J by 8 bases, with 14 bases between them. The V gene's germline CDR1 is SEHNR and CDR2 FQNEAQ (reference sequence).

The chain has TRBV6-6 and TRBJ1-1; no clear D. V was clipped by 0 bases and J by 1 base, with 9 bases between them. From germline, CDR1 is MNHNY and CDR2 SVGAGI (reference sequence). This CDR3 spans 15 amino acids. The CDR3, as DNA: TGTGCCAGCAGTTACTCGACCCTAAGGAACACTGAAGCTTTCTTT. Its translation: CASSYSTLRNTEAFF.

This clone was seen a single time. Other DNA sequences in the same sample also yield this CDR3. The chain carries TRBV27 and TRBJ2-7, with D possibly TRBD2 on 5 matching bases. Trimming cost V 4 bases and J 3 bases, with 10 bases left between them. CDR1 and CDR2 (germline): MNHEY, SMNVEV (reference sequence). The CDR3 runs to 13 residues. CDR3 in DNA: TGTGCCAGCAGTTCTGGAGGAGGCTACGAGCAGTACTTC. Its translation: CASSSGGGYEQYF.

The chain recombines TRBV9 with TRBJ2-3, with a weak D call TRBD2 (5 bases). Trimming took off 4 bases at V and 6 bases at J, with 9 bases between the two ends. Germline CDR1 is SGDLS and CDR2 is YYNGEE. The CDR3 sequence is 12 residues long. The CDR3 sequence is CASSTSHDTQYF. Written as DNA, the CDR3 is TGTGCCAGCAGCACTAGTCACGATACGCAGTATTTT.

This chain connects TRBV27 to TRBJ1-1; D not resolved. V lost 4 bases and J 5 bases, leaving 11 bases between the germline ends. This CDR3 spans 13 amino acids. Germline V lookup: CDR1 MNHEY, CDR2 SMNVEV (reference sequence). CDR3 DNA sequence: TGTGCCAGCAGTTCTATTCGGGCTACTGAAGCTTTCTTT. It specifies CASSSIRATEAFF.